The TCR beta chain described here comes from a study of blood T cell repertoires in COVID-19. Study at large: The United States, Italy and Spain supplied acute and convalescent COVID-19 samples. The cDNA or gDNA used as material had been derived from T cells, B-cell-depleted T cells, or PBMCs.

As handled by the study authors: It was from reference gene primer amplification that nucleated cell counts were estimated. Assay used: immunoSEQ multiplex PCR; TCRdb lists only in-frame clones, some missing. That table supplies the V and J calls and clone size; D and trimming were determined from the DNA. The data hold fewer than 200,000 clones, with nearly 90% observed a single time. The receptor's source is a man between 60 and 75 years old with active or convalescent COVID-19. Sequenced material: peripheral blood.

The CDR3 coding sequence is TGTGCCAGCAGTGAAGATATTCAGCCCCAGCATTTT. Its translation: CASSEDIQPQHF. The V call is TRBV2, the J call TRBJ1-5; D gene uncertain. The V end lost 1 base, the J end lost 6 bases, and 4 bases lay between the germline ends. Germline V gives CDR1 SNHLY, CDR2 FYNNEI. The CDR3 runs 12 residues.